What follows are 25 T cell receptor beta chains derived from one specimen sequenced in a study of T-cell memory formation after mild COVID-19 (dated by TCRdb to about 2021). Library prep was done by 5' RACE. The sequencing machine was an Illumina NovaSeq 6000. TCRdb passed the public sequencing reads through fastp at Q25 and MiXCR, retaining productive beta sequences. Records with the same CDR3 protein are collapsed into one entry carrying the most frequent genes and DNA. Across this sample there are about 190,000 distinct CDR3 sequences, with around 16% seen only once. 2.4% of the sample is in the top ten clones. Material for sequencing was PBMCs or a T cell subset sorted from them (not recorded which). The source is an adult woman who had mild COVID-19 (a few samples of this study predate the infection). The sample titles of this study are shuffled in the database, so cell type and time point are left out; the donor was told from shared clones.

This chain uses TRBV20-1 with TRBJ2-3; 10 positions agree with TRBD2. The CDR3 has 17 residues. V was clipped by 0 bases and J by 2 bases; unmatched bases: 8. Germline V gene data show CDR1 as DFQATT and CDR2 as SNEGSKA (reference sequence). The CDR3 DNA follows: TGCAGTGCTAGAGATGAAGGCACTAGCGGGAACACAGATACGCAGTATTTT. Its protein is CSARDEGTSGNTDTQYF.

The V call is TRBV9, the J call TRBJ2-3; weak D call: TRBD2 (6 bases). The germline CDR1 and CDR2 sequences are SGDLS and YYNGEE. There are 13 residues in the CDR3. The V end lost 4 bases, the J end lost 3 bases, and 9 bases lay between the germline ends. Written as DNA, the CDR3 is TGTGCCAGCAGCTCGACTAGAACAGATACGCAGTATTTT. Translation gives CASSSTRTDTQYF.

This chain joins TRBV15 and TRBJ2-5; D gene unclear. CDR1 and CDR2 (germline): LNHNV, YYDKDF (reference sequence). The germline V and J ends were trimmed by 4 bases and 5 bases, with 5 bases remaining between them. This CDR3 contains 11 residues. CDR3 in DNA: TGTGCCACCAGCAATTCCGAGACCCAGTACTTC. Translation gives CATSNSETQYF. Full variable domain (rest looked up from reference TRBV15 and TRBJ2-5): DAMVIQNPRYQVTQFGKPVTLSCSQTLNHNVMYWYQQKSSQAPKLLFHYYDKDFNNEADTPDNFQSRRPNTSFCFLDIRSPGLGDTAMYLCATSNSETQYFGPGTRLLVL.

V is TRBV7-2 and J is TRBJ1-1; TRBD1 agrees at 9 bases. The CDR3 totals 16 residues. After removal of 5 bases from V and 3 bases from J, the junction contained 10 bases not matched to a gene. Germline V lookup: CDR1 SGHTA, CDR2 FQGNSA. Here the CDR3 reads CASSLGQGVGYTEAFF. CDR3 in DNA: TGTGCCAGCAGCCTGGGACAGGGAGTGGGATACACTGAAGCTTTCTTT.

This clonotype turned up a few times. This chain links TRBV7-3 with TRBJ2-3; D possibly corresponds to TRBD2 (6 bases). Germline loops: CDR1 SGHTA, CDR2 FQGTGA. V lost 5 bases and J lost 4, with 16 bases in between. The CDR3 has 15 amino acids. CDR3 loop: CASSTLPGEADTQYF. Here the CDR3 DNA reads TGTGCCAGCAGCACCCTCCCGGGAGAGGCAGATACGCAGTATTTT.

This clonotype was recorded a few times. V gene TRBV7-2 combines with J gene TRBJ2-5; no clear D gene. Germline CDR1 and CDR2: SGHTA and FQGNSA. The CDR3 sequence is 14 residues long. Between the trimmed V and J ends, which lost 2 bases and 0 bases, there was a span of 7 bases. As DNA, the CDR3 is TGTGCCAGCAGCTTATCCTCCTACCAAGAGACCCAGTACTTC. It yields the protein CASSLSSYQETQYF.

The chain couples TRBV12-3 or TRBV12-4 to TRBJ1-6; TRBD1 might be the D (6 bases). This CDR3 is built from 14 residues. Trimming removed 7 bases from V and 8 bases from J, with 15 bases in between. The CDR3 DNA reads TGTGCCAGCAAGGATACAGGGTTTCATTCACCCCTCCACTTT. Its translation is CASKDTGFHSPLHF.

There are a few counts of this clonotype. V usage is TRBV20-1 and J usage is TRBJ2-2; no clear D gene. V was shortened by 5 bases and J by 5 bases, with 18 bases between the two germline ends. The CDR3 sequence is 15 residues long. CDR1 is DFQATT and CDR2 is SNEGSKA in the germline V gene (reference sequence). In DNA, the CDR3 is TGCAGTGCTCGACGACCGTCTGCGAGGACCGGGGAGCTGTTTTTT. The encoded protein is CSARRPSARTGELFF.

This clonotype was picked up a small number of times. The chain is built from TRBV6-2 or TRBV6-3 and TRBJ2-4; 7 positions match TRBD1. The V gene end was trimmed by 6 bases and the J gene end by 7 bases; junction bases not matched to a gene: 12. Germline values: CDR1 MNHEY, CDR2 SVGEGT. This CDR3 is 15 amino acids long. CDR3 loop: CASSRGQAPGNIQYF. The CDR3 region has the DNA TGTGCCAGCAGCCGCGGACAGGCTCCGGGGAACATTCAGTACTTC.

The table lists this clonotype with a few counts. The CDR3 coding sequence is TGTGCCTGGAGTGTACCCCTGACAGGTAACGAGCAGTACTTC. The encoded protein is CAWSVPLTGNEQYF. The chain joins TRBV30 to TRBJ2-7, with D possibly being TRBD1 (6 bases). In germline, CDR1 is GTSNPN, CDR2 SVGIG (reference sequence). V was shortened by 0 bases and J by 5 bases, with 14 bases between the two germline ends. The length of the CDR3 is 14 residues.

This rearrangement joins TRBV7-9 to TRBJ2-1; 9 positions match TRBD1. V trimming: 0 bases; J trimming: 7 bases; junction bases outside the gene matches: 7. The CDR3 consists of 16 residues. Germline values: CDR1 SEHNR, CDR2 FQNEAQ (reference sequence). The CDR3 DNA reads TGTGCCAGCAGCTTAGCCGGGGACAGGGCTGGGAATGAGCAGTTCTTC. Translating gives CASSLAGDRAGNEQFF.

The sample holds a few counts of this clonotype. The chain recombines TRBV11-3 with TRBJ2-1; the D gene is possibly TRBD2 (7 bases). Germline-derived CDR1 and CDR2 are SGHNT and YENEEA. The V gene lost 4 bases and the J gene lost 3 bases, with 13 bases spanning the gap. The CDR3 runs 15 residues. This chain's CDR3 is CASSSGASGYNEQFF. In DNA form, the CDR3 reads TGTGCCAGCAGCTCAGGGGCTAGCGGCTACAATGAGCAGTTCTTC. Using reference TRBV11-3 and TRBJ2-1 for the parts outside the CDR3, the full variable domain is EAGVVQSPRYKIIEKKQPVAFWCNPISGHNTLYWYLQNLGQGPELLIRYENEEAVDDSQLPKDRFSAERLKGVDSTLKIQPAELGDSAVYLCASSSGASGYNEQFFGPGTRLTVL.

Ten or more counts support this clonotype. At one boundary the junction diverges from the germline segment, which might be a read error. This chain uses TRBV12-3 or TRBV12-4 with TRBJ2-5, with unresolved D. This CDR3 spans 12 amino acids. CDR3 sequence (DNA): TGTGCCAGCAGCTTAGACCGGGAGACCCAGTACTTC. It yields the protein CASSLDRETQYF.

This chain links TRBV5-1 with TRBJ2-5; the match to TRBD2 covers 12 bases. Germline CDR1 reads SGHRS; CDR2 reads YFSETQ. V trimming: 4 bases; J trimming: 5 bases; junction bases outside the gene matches: 6. The CDR3 runs to 15 residues. CDR3 sequence: CASSPSGRAGETQYF. The CDR3 DNA is TGCGCCAGCAGCCCTAGCGGGAGGGCCGGGGAGACCCAGTACTTC.

Only a few counts were recorded for this clonotype. V usage is TRBV4-2 and J usage is TRBJ2-5; D call uncertain. With 0 bases removed from V and 2 bases from J, the gap between germline ends came to 10 bases. The CDR3 contains 15 residues. From germline, CDR1 is LGHNA and CDR2 YNFKEQ. CDR3 protein: CASSQDNTNQETQYF. In DNA, the CDR3 is TGTGCCAGCAGCCAAGATAACACAAATCAAGAGACCCAGTACTTC.

In this sample, this clonotype turned up many times. The rearrangement links TRBV7-9 to TRBJ2-3; 8 bases line up with TRBD1. Germline CDR1 reads SEHNR; CDR2 reads FQNEAQ (reference sequence). J lost 0 bases, V lost 5 bases, and 10 bases had no gene match. This CDR3 is 17 amino acids long. In DNA, the CDR3 is TGTGCCAGCAGCCCGCATCGGACAGGGCCAAGCACAGATACGCAGTATTTT. It yields the protein CASSPHRTGPSTDTQYF.

In its sample, this clonotype was seen once. The genes are TRBV5-4 and TRBJ1-1; the D is unclear. Germline values: CDR1 SGHNT, CDR2 YYREEE (reference sequence). V was pared by 4 bases and J by 0 bases, with 10 bases between. This CDR3 region has 14 residues. CDR3 DNA sequence: TGTGCCAGCAGCCGCTCGGCGGTGAACACTGAAGCTTTCTTT. Encoded protein: CASSRSAVNTEAFF.

The rearrangement links TRBV3-1 to TRBJ2-1; D is uncertain. Germline assignment: CDR1 LGHDT and CDR2 YNNKEL (reference sequence). CDR3 size: 14 residues. Trimming stripped 7 bases from V and 6 bases from J, with 16 bases between. The CDR3 region has the DNA TGTGCCAGCACCAAAAGCAGGTCTGGCAATGAGCAGTTCTTC. Translation gives CASTKSRSGNEQFF.

This clonotype was counted between two and nine times. The chain recombines TRBV6-5 with TRBJ1-2; D is perhaps TRBD1 (5 bases). From germline, CDR1 is MNHEY and CDR2 SVGAGI. This CDR3 has 14 amino acids. The V and J ends lost 6 bases and 4 bases respectively, with 15 bases between them. The CDR3: CASSPGMAGYGYTF. CDR3 coding DNA: TGTGCCAGCAGCCCAGGGATGGCCGGCTATGGCTACACCTTC.

Only a few counts were recorded for this clonotype. The chain joins TRBV20-1 to TRBJ2-5, with D perhaps being TRBD1 or TRBD2 (5 bases each). CDR3 length: 11 residues. V was shortened by 5 bases and J by 5 bases, with 9 bases between the two germline ends. Germline values: CDR1 DFQATT, CDR2 SNEGSKA (reference sequence). CDR3 region: CSASGPETQYF. CDR3 DNA: TGCAGTGCTTCGGGACCCGAGACCCAGTACTTC.

This clonotype was counted a few times. This sequence joins TRBV28 and TRBJ1-1; no reliable D call. The germline CDR1 and CDR2 sequences are MDHEN and SYDVKM. V was clipped by 6 bases and J by 4 bases, with 9 bases between them. This CDR3 region has 12 residues. The CDR3 DNA follows: TGTGCCAGCAGCCCCCCTAGCACTGAAGCTTTCTTT. Translating it yields CASSPPSTEAFF.

This clonotype was found a few times. The chain has TRBV5-5 and TRBJ1-5; D might be TRBD1 (5 bases). Germline CDR1 SGHKS, CDR2 YYEKEE (reference sequence). The CDR3 spans 14 residues. The ends were cut back, 0 bases at V and 4 bases at J, with 8 bases in the middle. The CDR3 sequence is CASSLATANQPQHF. The CDR3 region has the DNA TGTGCCAGCAGCTTGGCGACAGCGAATCAGCCCCAGCATTTT. Using reference TRBV5-5 and TRBJ1-5 for the parts outside the CDR3, the full variable domain is DAGVTQSPTHLIKTRGQQVTLRCSPISGHKSVSWYQQVLGQGPQFIFQYYEKEERGRGNFPDRFSARQFPNYSSELNVNALLLGDSALYLCASSLATANQPQHFGDGTRLSIL.

The chain combines TRBV12-3 or TRBV12-4 with TRBJ2-5; D may be TRBD1 or TRBD2 (5 bases each). V was cut by 5 bases and J by 1 base, with 11 bases left in between. This CDR3 is 14 amino acids long. The DNA of the CDR3 is TGTGCCAGCAGTGGGACCGGGATCCAAGAGACCCAGTACTTC. Amino acid sequence: CASSGTGIQETQYF.

This clonotype was picked up a small number of times. The rearrangement links TRBV12-3 or TRBV12-4 to TRBJ2-7; TRBD1 aligns across 11 bases. This CDR3 spans 15 amino acids. V gave up 5 bases and J gave up 6 bases; unmatched junction bases: 9. Here the CDR3 DNA reads TGTGCCAGCAGTCCCCGGGACAGGGGGAGGTCCGAGCAGTACTTC. Translated, it gives CASSPRDRGRSEQYF.

This chain uses TRBV29-1 with TRBJ2-1; weak D call: TRBD2 (6 bases). V lost 3 bases and J lost 7, with 22 bases in between. Looked up from germline, CDR1 is SQVTM and CDR2 is ANQGSEA. The CDR3 has 16 amino acids. The CDR3 protein is CSVDSLAPRGGNEQFF. The CDR3 DNA sequence: TGCAGCGTTGACTCCCTAGCACCCCGGGGAGGAAATGAGCAGTTCTTC.